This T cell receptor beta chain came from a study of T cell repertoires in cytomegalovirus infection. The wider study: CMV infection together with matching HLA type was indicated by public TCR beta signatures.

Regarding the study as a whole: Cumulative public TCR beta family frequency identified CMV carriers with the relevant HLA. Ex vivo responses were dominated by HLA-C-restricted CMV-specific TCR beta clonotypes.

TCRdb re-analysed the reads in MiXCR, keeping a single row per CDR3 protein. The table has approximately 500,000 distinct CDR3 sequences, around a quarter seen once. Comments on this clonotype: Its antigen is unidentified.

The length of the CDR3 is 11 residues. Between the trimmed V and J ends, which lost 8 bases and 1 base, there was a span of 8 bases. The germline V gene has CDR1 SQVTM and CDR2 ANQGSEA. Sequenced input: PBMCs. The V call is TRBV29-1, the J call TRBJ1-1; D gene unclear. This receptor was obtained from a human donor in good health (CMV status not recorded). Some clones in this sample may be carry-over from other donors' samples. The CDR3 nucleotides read TGCAGCTCAGACTCGAACACTGAAGCTTTCTTT. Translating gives CSSDSNTEAFF.